A selection of T cell receptor beta chains follows, all from one sample in a study of blood T cell repertoires in COVID-19. Sequenced by immunoSEQ multiplex PCR; TCRdb stores in-frame clones only, minus some. The profile covers roughly 55,000 clones, with approximately 79% appearing a single time and roughly 3.2% taken by the ten largest. Source material: peripheral blood. The receptors here all came from a man aged 55 to 70 with acute or convalescent COVID-19. The CDR3 runs from the conserved cysteine through the conserved F or W. A D gene is named only where the DNA matches it firmly. Not every row has a clone size; where given, it reads once, few, many or a size class.

d_gene	v_gene	abundance	j_gene	CDR3aa	CDR3nt
-	TRBV6-1	-	TRBJ1-2	CASSLLGGDDGYTF	TGTGCCAGCAGCCTACTAGGGGGAGACGACGGCTACACCTTC
-	TRBV15	-	TRBJ1-2	CATSRGGTWDYGYTF	TGTGCCACCAGCAGAGGAGGGACATGGGACTATGGCTACACCTTC
-	TRBV2	many	TRBJ2-6	CASSDGISGANVLTF	TGTGCCAGCAGTGACGGGATCTCTGGGGCCAACGTCCTGACTTTC
TRBD1	TRBV28	-	TRBJ1-5	CASTGGDRGQDQPQHF	TGTGCCAGCACAGGGGGGGACAGGGGGCAAGATCAGCCCCAGCATTTT
-	TRBV24-1	medium-sized	TRBJ2-3	CATSGSGESSTDTQYF	TGTGCCACCAGTGGCTCGGGGGAGTCTAGCACAGATACGCAGTATTTT
-	TRBV5-1	-	TRBJ1-1	CASSFPTSTEAFF	TGCGCCAGCAGCTTTCCTACCTCCACTGAAGCTTTCTTT
TRBD1	TRBV30	-	TRBJ1-2	CAWGTGNYGYTF	TGTGCCTGGGGGACAGGGAACTATGGCTACACCTTC
-	TRBV9	-	TRBJ1-2	CASSVAAGTGGYTF	TGTGCCAGCAGCGTAGCGGCGGGGACGGGTGGCTACACCTTC
-	TRBV19	-	TRBJ1-1	CASGSGGLNTEAFF	TGTGCCAGTGGATCGGGGGGACTAAACACTGAAGCTTTCTTT
-	TRBV5-4	once	TRBJ2-3	CASSLASNQNTDTQYF	TGTGCCAGCAGCTTGGCTTCGAATCAGAACACAGATACGCAGTATTTT
-	TRBV5-6	-	TRBJ1-3	CASSPGSDTIYF	TGTGCCAGCAGCCCCGGTTCTGACACCATATATTTT
-	TRBV4-2	once	TRBJ1-1	CASSQERQGNTEAFF	TGTGCCAGCAGCCAAGAACGTCAGGGGAACACTGAAGCTTTCTTT
-	TRBV7-3	-	TRBJ2-1	CASSSSLQGQEQFF	TGTGCCAGCAGCTCCTCACTACAGGGTCAGGAGCAGTTCTTC
TRBD1	TRBV27	-	TRBJ1-2	CASSFLRTGDYGYTF	TGTGCCAGCAGTTTCCTACGAACAGGGGACTATGGCTACACCTTC
-	TRBV4-2	once	TRBJ1-1	CASSHGRGGLTEAFF	TGTGCCAGCAGCCATGGACGGGGGGGATTGACTGAAGCTTTCTTT
TRBD1	TRBV6-5	-	TRBJ2-7	CASRAGGYYEQYF	TGTGCCAGCAGGGCAGGGGGTTATTACGAGCAGTACTTC
-	TRBV13	-	TRBJ1-1	CASSLGQNTEAFF	TGTGCCAGCAGCCTGGGACAGAACACTGAAGCTTTCTTT
-	TRBV6-5	-	TRBJ1-1	CASKVEIMNTEAFF	TGTGCCAGCAAGGTGGAGATCATGAACACTGAAGCTTTCTTT
TRBD1	TRBV4-2	-	TRBJ1-6	CASSRSSRQGSNSPLHF	TGTGCCAGCAGCCGAAGCTCCCGACAGGGCTCTAATTCACCCCTCCACTTT
-	TRBV5-1	few	TRBJ1-4	CASSLQPSSANEKLFF	TGCGCCAGCAGCTTACAACCGTCCTCAGCTAATGAAAAACTGTTTTTT
-	TRBV6-1	-	TRBJ1-5	CASSEAAQGPWPQHF	TGTGCCAGCAGTGAAGCCGCACAGGGCCCATGGCCCCAGCATTTT
TRBD1	TRBV20-1	-	TRBJ1-1	CSANRQGRAFF	TGCAGTGCTAATAGACAGGGAAGGGCTTTCTTT
TRBD2	TRBV7-3	-	TRBJ2-3	CASSQFGTSGGIDTQYF	TGTGCCAGCAGCCAATTCGGGACTAGCGGGGGGATAGATACGCAGTATTTT
-	TRBV7-2	-	TRBJ1-1	CASSGELGRGNTEAFF	TGTGCCAGCAGCGGAGAACTCGGTAGGGGGAACACTGAAGCTTTCTTT
TRBD1	TRBV27	once	TRBJ1-2	CATGGNYGYTF	TGTGCCACAGGGGGTAACTATGGCTACACCTTC
-	TRBV7-3	-	TRBJ2-7	CASSSTLVSEQYF	TGTGCCAGCAGCAGTACACTAGTATCCGAGCAGTACTTC
-	TRBV5-6	-	TRBJ1-2	CASSVRREILNYGYTF	TGTGCCAGCAGCGTCCGCCGGGAGATTTTAAACTATGGCTACACCTTC
TRBD1	TRBV29-1	-	TRBJ2-7	CSVETSWTGGRTYEQYF	TGCAGCGTTGAAACCTCGTGGACAGGGGGAAGGACCTACGAGCAGTACTTC
TRBD1	TRBV5-1	-	TRBJ2-2	CASSLHGTGDVGELFF	TGCGCCAGCAGTTTGCACGGGACAGGGGATGTCGGGGAGCTGTTTTTT